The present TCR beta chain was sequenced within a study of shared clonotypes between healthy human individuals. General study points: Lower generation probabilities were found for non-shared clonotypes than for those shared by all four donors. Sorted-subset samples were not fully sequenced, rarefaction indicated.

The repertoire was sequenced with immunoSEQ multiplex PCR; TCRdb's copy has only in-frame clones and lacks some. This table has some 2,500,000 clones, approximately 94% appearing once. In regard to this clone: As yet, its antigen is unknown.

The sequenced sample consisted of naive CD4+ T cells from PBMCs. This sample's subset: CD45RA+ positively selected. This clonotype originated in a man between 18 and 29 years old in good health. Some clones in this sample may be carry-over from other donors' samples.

In DNA form, the CDR3 reads TGTGCCAGCAGCTTATGGCTAGCGGGAGGGTTAGCAGATACGCAGTATTTT. Translating it yields CASSLWLAGGLADTQYF. V gene TRBV11-2 combines with J gene TRBJ2-3; 12 positions agree with TRBD2. The CDR3 covers 17 residues. J gave up 4 bases and V 2 bases, and 7 bases lay outside the gene matches. Germline CDR1 reads SGHAT; CDR2 reads FQNNGV.